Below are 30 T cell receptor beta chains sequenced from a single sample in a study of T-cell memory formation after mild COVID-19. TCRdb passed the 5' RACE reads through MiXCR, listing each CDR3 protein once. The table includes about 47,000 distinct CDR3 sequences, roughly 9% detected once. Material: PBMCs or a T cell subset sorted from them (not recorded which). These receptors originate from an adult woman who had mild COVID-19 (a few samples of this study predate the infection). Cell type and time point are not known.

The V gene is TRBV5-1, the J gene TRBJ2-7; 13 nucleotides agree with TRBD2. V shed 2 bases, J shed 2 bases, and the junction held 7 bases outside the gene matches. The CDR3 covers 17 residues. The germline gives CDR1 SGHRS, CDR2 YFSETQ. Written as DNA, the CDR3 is TGCGCCAGCAGCTTACACAGGACTAGCGGGAGTGCCTACGAGCAGTACTTC. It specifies CASSLHRTSGSAYEQYF.

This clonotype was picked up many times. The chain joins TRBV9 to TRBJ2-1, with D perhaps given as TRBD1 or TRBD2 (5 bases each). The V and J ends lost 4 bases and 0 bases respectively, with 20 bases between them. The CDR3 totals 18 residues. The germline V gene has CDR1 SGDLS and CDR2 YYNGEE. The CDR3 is CASSPGLVSSRSYNEQFF. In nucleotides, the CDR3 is TGTGCCAGCAGCCCGGGGCTAGTTAGTTCCCGCTCCTACAATGAGCAGTTCTTC. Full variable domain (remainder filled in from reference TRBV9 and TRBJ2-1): DSGVTQTPKHLITATGQRVTLRCSPRSGDLSVYWYQQSLDQGLQFLIQYYNGEERAKGNILERFSAQQFPDLHSELNLSSLELGDSALYFCASSPGLVSSRSYNEQFFGPGTRLTVL.

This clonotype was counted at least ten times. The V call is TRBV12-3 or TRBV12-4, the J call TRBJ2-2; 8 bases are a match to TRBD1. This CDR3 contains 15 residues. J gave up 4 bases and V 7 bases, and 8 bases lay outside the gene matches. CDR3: CASNIYTGGTGELFF. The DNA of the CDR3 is TGTGCCAGCAACATATATACAGGGGGCACCGGGGAGCTGTTTTTT.

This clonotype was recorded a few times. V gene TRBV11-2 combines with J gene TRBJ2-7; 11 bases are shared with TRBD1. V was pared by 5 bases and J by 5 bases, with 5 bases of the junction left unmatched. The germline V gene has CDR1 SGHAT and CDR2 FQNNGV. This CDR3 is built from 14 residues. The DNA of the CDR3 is TGTGCCAGCAGCCGGGACAGGGGGAGGGACGAGCAGTACTTC. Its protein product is CASSRDRGRDEQYF.

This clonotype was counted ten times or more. The CDR3 spells CASSVSANLAGVIHEQYF. The CDR3 DNA reads as TGTGCCAGCAGTGTCTCGGCGAATCTAGCGGGAGTCATCCACGAGCAGTACTTC. J is TRBJ2-7 and V is TRBV25-1; 10 bases line up with TRBD2. CDR3 size: 18 residues. V trimming: 4 bases; J trimming: 5 bases; junction bases outside the gene matches: 17. Germline V gene sequence: CDR1 MGHDK, CDR2 SYGVNS.

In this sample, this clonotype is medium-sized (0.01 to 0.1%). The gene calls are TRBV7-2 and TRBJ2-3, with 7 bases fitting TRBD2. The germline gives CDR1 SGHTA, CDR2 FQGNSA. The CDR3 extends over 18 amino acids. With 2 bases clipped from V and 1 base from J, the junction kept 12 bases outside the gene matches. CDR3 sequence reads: CASSLTSSGSPGTDTQYF. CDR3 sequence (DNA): TGTGCCAGCAGCTTAACCTCTAGCGGTTCCCCGGGCACAGATACGCAGTATTTT.

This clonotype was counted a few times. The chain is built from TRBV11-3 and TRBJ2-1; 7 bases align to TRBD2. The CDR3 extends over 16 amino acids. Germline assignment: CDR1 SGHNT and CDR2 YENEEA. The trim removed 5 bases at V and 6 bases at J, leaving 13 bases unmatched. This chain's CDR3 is CASSQFASGQSNEQFF. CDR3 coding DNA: TGTGCCAGCAGCCAATTCGCTAGCGGCCAATCCAATGAGCAGTTCTTC.

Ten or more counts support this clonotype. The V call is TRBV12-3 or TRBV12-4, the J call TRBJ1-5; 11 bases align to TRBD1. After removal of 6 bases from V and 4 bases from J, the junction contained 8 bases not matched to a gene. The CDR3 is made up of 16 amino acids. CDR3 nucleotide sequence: TGTGCCAGCAGCCCCGTCCGGGACAGGGGGAATCAGCCCCAGCATTTT. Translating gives CASSPVRDRGNQPQHF.

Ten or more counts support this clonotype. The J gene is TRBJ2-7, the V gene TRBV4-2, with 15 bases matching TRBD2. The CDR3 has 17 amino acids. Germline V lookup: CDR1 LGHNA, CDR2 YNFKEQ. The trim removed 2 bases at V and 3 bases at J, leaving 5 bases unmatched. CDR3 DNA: TGTGCCAGCAGCCAAAGCCTGGGACTAGCGGGAGGCTACGAGCAGTACTTC. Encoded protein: CASSQSLGLAGGYEQYF.

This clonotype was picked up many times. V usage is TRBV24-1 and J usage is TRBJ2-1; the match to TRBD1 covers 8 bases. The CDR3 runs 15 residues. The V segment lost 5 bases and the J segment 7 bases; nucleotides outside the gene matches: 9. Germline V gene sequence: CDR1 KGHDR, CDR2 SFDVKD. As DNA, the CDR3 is TGTGCCACCAGTGTTAGGACAGGGTTCCGGAATGAGCAGTTCTTC. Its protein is CATSVRTGFRNEQFF.

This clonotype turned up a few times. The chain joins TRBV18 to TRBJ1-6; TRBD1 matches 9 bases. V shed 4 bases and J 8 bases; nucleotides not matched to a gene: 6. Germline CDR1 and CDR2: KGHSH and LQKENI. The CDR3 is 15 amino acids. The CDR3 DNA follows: TGTGCCAGCTCACTCAAACAGGGGGCGGATTCACCCCTCCACTTT. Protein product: CASSLKQGADSPLHF.

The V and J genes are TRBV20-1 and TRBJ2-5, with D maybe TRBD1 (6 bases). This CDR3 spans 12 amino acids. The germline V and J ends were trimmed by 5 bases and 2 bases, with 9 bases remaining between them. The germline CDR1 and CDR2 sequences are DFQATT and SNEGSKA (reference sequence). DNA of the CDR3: TGCAGTGCTCTTGGACAGCAAGAGACCCAGTACTTC. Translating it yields CSALGQQETQYF.

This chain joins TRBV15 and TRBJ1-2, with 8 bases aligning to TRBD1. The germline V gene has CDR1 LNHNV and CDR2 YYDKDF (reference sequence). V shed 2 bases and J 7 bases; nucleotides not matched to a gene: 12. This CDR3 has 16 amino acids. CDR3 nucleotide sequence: TGTGCCACCAGCAGAACGACCACAGGGGGTGTTGGTGGCTACACCTTC. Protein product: CATSRTTTGGVGGYTF.

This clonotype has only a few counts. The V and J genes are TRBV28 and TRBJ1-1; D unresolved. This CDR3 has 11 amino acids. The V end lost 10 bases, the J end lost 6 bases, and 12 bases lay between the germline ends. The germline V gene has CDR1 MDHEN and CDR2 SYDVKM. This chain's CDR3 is CAIGRNPEAFF. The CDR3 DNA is TGTGCCATAGGTCGTAACCCTGAAGCTTTCTTT.

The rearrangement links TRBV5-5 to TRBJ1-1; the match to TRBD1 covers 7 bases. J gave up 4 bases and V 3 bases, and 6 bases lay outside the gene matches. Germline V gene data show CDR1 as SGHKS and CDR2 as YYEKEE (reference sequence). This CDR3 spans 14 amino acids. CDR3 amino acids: CASSSRGWTTEAFF. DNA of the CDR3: TGTGCCAGCAGCTCCAGGGGGTGGACCACTGAAGCTTTCTTT.

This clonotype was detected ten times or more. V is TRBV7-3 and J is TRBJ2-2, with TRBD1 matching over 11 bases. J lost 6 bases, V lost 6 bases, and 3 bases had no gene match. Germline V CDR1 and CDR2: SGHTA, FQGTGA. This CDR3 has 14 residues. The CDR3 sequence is CASSMDRGPGELFF. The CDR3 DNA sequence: TGTGCCAGCAGTATGGACAGGGGGCCCGGGGAGCTGTTTTTT.

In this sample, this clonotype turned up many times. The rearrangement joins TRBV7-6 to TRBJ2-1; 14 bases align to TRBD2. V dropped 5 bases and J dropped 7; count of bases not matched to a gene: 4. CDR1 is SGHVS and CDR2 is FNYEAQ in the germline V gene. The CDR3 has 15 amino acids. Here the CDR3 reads CASSPRTSGGNEQFF. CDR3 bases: TGTGCCAGCAGCCCCAGGACTAGCGGGGGGAATGAGCAGTTCTTC.

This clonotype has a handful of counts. The CDR3, as DNA: TGTGCCTGGAGTGCGGGACAGCCGAATCAGCCCCAGCATTTT. Amino acids: CAWSAGQPNQPQHF. The chain uses TRBV30 and TRBJ1-5, with TRBD1 matching over 7 bases. CDR3 length: 14 residues. V was clipped by 1 base and J by 4 bases; unmatched bases: 4. Germline V gene lookup returns CDR1 GTSNPN and CDR2 SVGIG (reference sequence).

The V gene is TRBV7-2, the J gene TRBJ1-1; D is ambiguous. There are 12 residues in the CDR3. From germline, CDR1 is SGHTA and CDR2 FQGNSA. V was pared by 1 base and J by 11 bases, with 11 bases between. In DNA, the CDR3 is TGTGCCAGCAGCTTAGGTGGGGTCGGGGCTTTCTTT. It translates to CASSLGGVGAFF.

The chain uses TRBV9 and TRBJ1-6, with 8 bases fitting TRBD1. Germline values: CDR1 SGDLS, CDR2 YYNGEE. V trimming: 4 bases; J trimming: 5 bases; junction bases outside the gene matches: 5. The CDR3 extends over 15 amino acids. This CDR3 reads CASSPRTGHNSPLHF. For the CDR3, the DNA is TGTGCCAGCAGCCCTAGGACAGGGCATAATTCACCCCTCCACTTT.

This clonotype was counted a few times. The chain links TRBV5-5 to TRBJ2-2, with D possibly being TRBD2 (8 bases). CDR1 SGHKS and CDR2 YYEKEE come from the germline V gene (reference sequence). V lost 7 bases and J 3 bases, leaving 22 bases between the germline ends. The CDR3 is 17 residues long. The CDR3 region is CASWNGRGRGDTGELFF. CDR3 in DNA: TGTGCCAGCTGGAACGGGAGGGGGCGCGGGGACACCGGGGAGCTGTTTTTT.

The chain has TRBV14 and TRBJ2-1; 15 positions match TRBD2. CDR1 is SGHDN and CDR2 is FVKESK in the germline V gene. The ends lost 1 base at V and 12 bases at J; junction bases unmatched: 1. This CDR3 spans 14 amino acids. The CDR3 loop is CASSQVGLAGGQFF. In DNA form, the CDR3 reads TGTGCCAGCAGCCAAGTGGGACTAGCGGGAGGGCAGTTCTTC.

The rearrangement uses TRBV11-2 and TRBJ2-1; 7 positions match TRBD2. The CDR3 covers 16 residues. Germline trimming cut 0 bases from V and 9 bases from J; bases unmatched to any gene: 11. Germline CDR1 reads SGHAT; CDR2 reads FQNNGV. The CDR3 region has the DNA TGTGCCAGCAGCTTAGATCCGGCGGGAGCAAGAGGTGAGCAGTTCTTC. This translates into CASSLDPAGARGEQFF.

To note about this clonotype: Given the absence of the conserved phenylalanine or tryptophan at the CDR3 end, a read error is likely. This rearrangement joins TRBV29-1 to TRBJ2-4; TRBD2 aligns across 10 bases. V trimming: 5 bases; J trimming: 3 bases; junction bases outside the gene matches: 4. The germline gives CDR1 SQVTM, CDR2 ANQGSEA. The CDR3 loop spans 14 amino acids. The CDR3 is CSVRLAGVKNIQYC. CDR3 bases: TGCAGCGTTAGGCTAGCGGGGGTCAAAAACATTCAGTACTGC.

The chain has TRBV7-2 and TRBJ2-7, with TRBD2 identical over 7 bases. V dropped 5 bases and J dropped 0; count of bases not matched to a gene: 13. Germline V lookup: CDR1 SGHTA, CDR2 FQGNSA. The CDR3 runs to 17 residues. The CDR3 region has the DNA TGTGCCAGCAGCCCCTCTCCGGGCGGGAGAGCCTCCTACGAGCAGTACTTC. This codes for CASSPSPGGRASYEQYF.

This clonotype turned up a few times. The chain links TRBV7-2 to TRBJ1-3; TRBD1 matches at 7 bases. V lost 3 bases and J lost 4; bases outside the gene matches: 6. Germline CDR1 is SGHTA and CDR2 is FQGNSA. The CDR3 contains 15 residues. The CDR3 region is CASSFRQGLGNTIYF. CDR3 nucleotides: TGTGCCAGCAGCTTCAGACAGGGTCTCGGAAACACCATATATTTT.

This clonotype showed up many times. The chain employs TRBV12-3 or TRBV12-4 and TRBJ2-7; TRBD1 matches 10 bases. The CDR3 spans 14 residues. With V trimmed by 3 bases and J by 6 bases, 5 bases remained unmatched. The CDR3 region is CASSFSGTGAEQYF. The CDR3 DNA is TGTGCCAGCAGTTTCTCCGGGACAGGGGCCGAGCAGTACTTC.

DNA for the CDR3: TGTGCCAGCAGCGTAGGGGGACGGTATGGAGAGCAGTACTTC. Translated, it gives CASSVGGRYGEQYF. J is TRBJ2-7 and V is TRBV9, with D perhaps given as TRBD1 or TRBD2 (5 bases each). This CDR3 is built from 14 residues. CDR1 and CDR2 from the germline V gene are SGDLS and YYNGEE. Trimming shortened V by 0 bases and J by 7 bases, and 14 bases separated the two germline ends.

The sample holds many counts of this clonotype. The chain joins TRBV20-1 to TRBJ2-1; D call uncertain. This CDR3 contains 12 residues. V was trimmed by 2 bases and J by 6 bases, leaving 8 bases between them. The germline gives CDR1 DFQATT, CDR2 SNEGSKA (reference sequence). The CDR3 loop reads CSARSHLNEQFF. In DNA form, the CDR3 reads TGCAGTGCTAGATCCCATCTCAATGAGCAGTTCTTC.

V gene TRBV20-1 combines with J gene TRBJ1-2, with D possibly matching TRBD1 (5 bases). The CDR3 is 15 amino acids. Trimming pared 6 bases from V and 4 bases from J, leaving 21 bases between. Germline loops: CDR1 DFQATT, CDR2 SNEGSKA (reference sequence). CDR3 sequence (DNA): TGCAGTGCCAGTTCTTCGGCCGAAAGGGGCTATGGCTACACCTTC. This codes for CSASSSAERGYGYTF.